The present entry profiles one T cell receptor beta chain with its context. Its antigen remains unidentified. The sample comes from a study of identical twins. Findings and caveats of the study: Conclusions leaned on cross-sectional statistical analysis and did not track the same donors over time. High-abundance cord blood beta clonotypes had fewer insertions; memory repertoires showed none.

CDR1 and CDR2 from the germline V gene are DFQATT and SNEGSKA (reference sequence). The CDR3 length is 19 residues. The V and J ends lost 0 bases and 2 bases, in that order; junction bases with no gene match: 18. It was template switching that added a universal primer site, and there were unique molecular identifiers on the cDNA. TCRdb reprocessed the 5' RACE reads with MiXCR, giving one entry per CDR3 protein. The profile shows a few hundred thousand distinct CDR3 sequences, roughly an eighth of them singletons. The same specimen was also included in a second study, on yellow fever vaccine responses in identical twins.

The rearrangement uses TRBV20-1 and TRBJ2-7, with 8 bases that match TRBD2. This clonotype was obtained from a woman aged 18-30 years in good health. The sample consisted of CD8+ T cells sorted from blood. CDR3 sequence: CSARDPRYDSSGHAYEQYF. The CDR3 DNA is TGCAGTGCTAGAGATCCCCGCTACGATTCTAGCGGGCATGCCTACGAGCAGTACTTC.